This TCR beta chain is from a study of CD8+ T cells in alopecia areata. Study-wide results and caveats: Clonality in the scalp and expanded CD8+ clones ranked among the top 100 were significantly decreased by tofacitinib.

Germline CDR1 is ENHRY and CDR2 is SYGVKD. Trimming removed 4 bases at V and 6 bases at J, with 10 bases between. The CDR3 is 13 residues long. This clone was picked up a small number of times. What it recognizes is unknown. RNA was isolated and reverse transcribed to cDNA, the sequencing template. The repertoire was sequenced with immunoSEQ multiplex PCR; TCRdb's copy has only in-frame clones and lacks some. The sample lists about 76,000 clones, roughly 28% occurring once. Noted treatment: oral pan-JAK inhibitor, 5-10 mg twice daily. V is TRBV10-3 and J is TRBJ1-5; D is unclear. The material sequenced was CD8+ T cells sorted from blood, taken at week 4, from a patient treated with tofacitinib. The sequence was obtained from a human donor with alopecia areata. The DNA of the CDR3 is TGTGCCATCAGTGGACCTCAGTCTCAGCCCCAGCATTTT. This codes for CAISGPQSQPQHF.